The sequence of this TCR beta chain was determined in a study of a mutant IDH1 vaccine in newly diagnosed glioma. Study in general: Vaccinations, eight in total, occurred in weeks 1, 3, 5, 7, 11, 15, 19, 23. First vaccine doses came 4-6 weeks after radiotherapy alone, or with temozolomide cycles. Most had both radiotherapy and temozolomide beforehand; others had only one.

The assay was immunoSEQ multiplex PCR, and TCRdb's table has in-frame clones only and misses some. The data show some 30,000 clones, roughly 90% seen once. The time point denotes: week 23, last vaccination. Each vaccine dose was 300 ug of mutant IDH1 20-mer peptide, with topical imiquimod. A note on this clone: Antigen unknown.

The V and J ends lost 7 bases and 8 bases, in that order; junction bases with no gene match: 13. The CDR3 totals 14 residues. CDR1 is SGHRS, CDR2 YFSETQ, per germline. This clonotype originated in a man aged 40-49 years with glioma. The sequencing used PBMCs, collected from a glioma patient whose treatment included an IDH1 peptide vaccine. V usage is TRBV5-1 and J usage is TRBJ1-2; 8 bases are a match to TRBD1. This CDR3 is CASRTGTLSGGYTF. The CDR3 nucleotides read TGCGCCAGCCGGACAGGGACCCTTTCGGGCGGCTACACCTTC. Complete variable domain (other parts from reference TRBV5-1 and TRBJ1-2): KAGVTQTPRYLIKTRGQQVTLSCSPISGHRSVSWYQQTPGQGLQFLFEYFSETQRNKGNFPGRFSGRQFSNSRSEMNVSTLELGDSALYLCASRTGTLSGGYTFGSGTRLTVV.